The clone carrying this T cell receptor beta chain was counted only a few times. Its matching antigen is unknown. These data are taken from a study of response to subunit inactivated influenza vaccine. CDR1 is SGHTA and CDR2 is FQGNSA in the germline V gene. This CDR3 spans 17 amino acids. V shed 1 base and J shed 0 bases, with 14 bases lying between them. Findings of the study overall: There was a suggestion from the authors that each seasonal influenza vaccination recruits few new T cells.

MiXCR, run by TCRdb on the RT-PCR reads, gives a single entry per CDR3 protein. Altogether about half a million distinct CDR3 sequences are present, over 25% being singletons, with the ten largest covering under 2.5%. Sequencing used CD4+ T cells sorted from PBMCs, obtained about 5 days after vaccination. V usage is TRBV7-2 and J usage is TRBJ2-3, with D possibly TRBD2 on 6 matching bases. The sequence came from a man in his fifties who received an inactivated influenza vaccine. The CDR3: CASSLVAGYASTDTQYF. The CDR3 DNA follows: TGTGCCAGCAGCTTAGTGGCGGGGTATGCTAGCACAGATACGCAGTATTTT.